These T cell receptor beta chains were read from a single sample in a study of control samples from healthy donors and cancer patients. TCRdb keeps only in-frame clones here, not all; method: immunoSEQ multiplex PCR. The table shows about 130,000 clones, with roughly 84% occurring only once. Sequenced input: blood. The receptors come from a man between 18 and 35 years old in good health. Each CDR3 is given with its conserved first and last residue. A D gene is named only where the DNA matches it firmly. A row's size may be missing; if present it is once, few, many or a size class.

v_call: TRBV27; j_call: TRBJ1-6; d_call: NA; clone_size: NA; cdr3_nt: TGTGCCAGCAGTCGGCCCTATTCACCCCTCCACTTT; cdr3_aa: CASSRPYSPLHF
v_call: TRBV6-5; j_call: TRBJ2-1; d_call: NA; clone_size: NA; cdr3_nt: TGTGCCAGCGCCCGGACAAGCTCCTACAATGAGCAGTTCTTC; cdr3_aa: CASARTSSYNEQFF
v_call: TRBV27; j_call: TRBJ1-1; d_call: TRBD1; clone_size: NA; cdr3_nt: TGTGCCAGCCTACCCCGGGGACAGGGGAACACTGAAGCTTTCTTT; cdr3_aa: CASLPRGQGNTEAFF
v_call: TRBV2; j_call: TRBJ2-7; d_call: TRBD2; clone_size: NA; cdr3_nt: TGTGCCAGCAGGGCGGGACTAGCGGGATCCTCCCACGAGCAGTACTTC; cdr3_aa: CASRAGLAGSSHEQYF
v_call: TRBV5-4; j_call: TRBJ2-7; d_call: NA; clone_size: once; cdr3_nt: TGTGCCAGCAGCGTAGGCTACAGAAGCTCCTACGAGCAGTACTTC; cdr3_aa: CASSVGYRSSYEQYF
v_call: TRBV2; j_call: TRBJ1-1; d_call: NA; clone_size: once; cdr3_nt: TGTGCCAGCAGTAAGGCTCCGGTCAACACTGAAGCTTTCTTT; cdr3_aa: CASSKAPVNTEAFF
v_call: TRBV5-4; j_call: TRBJ2-7; d_call: TRBD1; clone_size: NA; cdr3_nt: TGTGCCAGCAGCCCGGGACAGTCCTACGAGCAGTACTTC; cdr3_aa: CASSPGQSYEQYF
v_call: TRBV30; j_call: TRBJ2-1; d_call: NA; clone_size: NA; cdr3_nt: TGTGCCTGGCATTTTGACAATGAGCAGTTCTTC; cdr3_aa: CAWHFDNEQFF
v_call: TRBV18; j_call: TRBJ1-2; d_call: TRBD1; clone_size: NA; cdr3_nt: TGTGCCAGCTCACCAGCCGGGACAGGGGGCTACTATGGCTACACCTTC; cdr3_aa: CASSPAGTGGYYGYTF
v_call: TRBV7-9; j_call: TRBJ2-1; d_call: TRBD2; clone_size: NA; cdr3_nt: TGTGCCAGCAGCTTAGCCAGGACTAGCTCCGGGCCCAATGAGCAGTTCTTC; cdr3_aa: CASSLARTSSGPNEQFF
v_call: TRBV12-5; j_call: TRBJ2-1; d_call: TRBD2; clone_size: NA; cdr3_nt: TGTGCTAGTGGGGGGGACCTAGCGGGCAATGAGCAGTTCTTC; cdr3_aa: CASGGDLAGNEQFF
v_call: TRBV6-1; j_call: TRBJ2-7; d_call: NA; clone_size: NA; cdr3_nt: TGTGCCAGCAGTGAAGCAGCGGTATACTACGAGCAGTACTTC; cdr3_aa: CASSEAAVYYEQYF
v_call: TRBV25-1; j_call: TRBJ2-5; d_call: TRBD1; clone_size: NA; cdr3_nt: TGTGCCAGCAGTGATCCGGGACAGTTCCAAGAGACCCAGTACTTC; cdr3_aa: CASSDPGQFQETQYF
v_call: TRBV5-4; j_call: TRBJ1-4; d_call: NA; clone_size: few; cdr3_nt: TGTGCCAGCAGCTTGGGAATGGGGGGACCTACCAATGAAAAACTGTTTTTT; cdr3_aa: CASSLGMGGPTNEKLFF
v_call: TRBV28; j_call: TRBJ2-5; d_call: TRBD2; clone_size: NA; cdr3_nt: TGTGCCAGCAGCCGCGGGGGTCGGTATGTAGAAGAGACCCAGTACTTC; cdr3_aa: CASSRGGRYVEETQYF
v_call: TRBV7-8; j_call: TRBJ1-5; d_call: NA; clone_size: NA; cdr3_nt: TGTGCCAGCAGCTTAGCGCTCGGTAGCAATCAGCCCCAGCATTTT; cdr3_aa: CASSLALGSNQPQHF
v_call: TRBV18; j_call: TRBJ2-3; d_call: NA; clone_size: once; cdr3_nt: TGTGCCAGCTCACCAGGGGTTGCAGATACGCAGTATTTT; cdr3_aa: CASSPGVADTQYF
v_call: TRBV27; j_call: TRBJ1-2; d_call: TRBD1; clone_size: once; cdr3_nt: TGTGCCAGCAGTCGGAACCGGGACAGGGCTAACTATGGCTACACCTTC; cdr3_aa: CASSRNRDRANYGYTF
v_call: TRBV10-3; j_call: TRBJ2-2; d_call: TRBD1; clone_size: NA; cdr3_nt: TGTGCCATCAGTGCCGACAGGGGGGCGAACACCGGGGAGCTGTTTTTT; cdr3_aa: CAISADRGANTGELFF
v_call: TRBV19; j_call: TRBJ2-5; d_call: NA; clone_size: NA; cdr3_nt: TGTGCCAGTAGACCTTCAGGGACCGCTAGCCAAGAGACCCAGTACTTC; cdr3_aa: CASRPSGTASQETQYF
v_call: TRBV7-9; j_call: TRBJ2-7; d_call: TRBD1; clone_size: NA; cdr3_nt: TGTGCCAGCAGCCCAGCTGGCAGGGGGAGATACGAGCAGTACTTC; cdr3_aa: CASSPAGRGRYEQYF
v_call: TRBV20-1; j_call: TRBJ2-7; d_call: TRBD1; clone_size: NA; cdr3_nt: TGCAGTGCTAGTCCCGACAGGGGAGTGCAGTACTTC; cdr3_aa: CSASPDRGVQYF
v_call: TRBV30; j_call: TRBJ1-2; d_call: TRBD1; clone_size: NA; cdr3_nt: TGTGCCTGGAGCGCGGGACAGGGGTTAGGAGGCTACACCTTC; cdr3_aa: CAWSAGQGLGGYTF
v_call: TRBV30; j_call: TRBJ1-1; d_call: NA; clone_size: few; cdr3_nt: TGTGCCTGGAGTGAGCCAGGGACACAGTACACTGAAGCTTTCTTT; cdr3_aa: CAWSEPGTQYTEAFF